Below, 32 T cell receptor beta chains from the same sample are listed, as sequenced in a study of OX40 agonist ivuxolimab in advanced cancers. Clones were sequenced by immunoSEQ multiplex PCR, and TCRdb holds only the in-frame ones, with some missing. The repertoire holds about 21,000 clones, with over 65% as singletons. The sample consisted of CD4+ or CD8+ T cells sorted from blood, taken in a trial of the OX40 agonist ivuxolimab. Source of these receptors: an adult with an advanced solid tumor such as melanoma, head and neck, liver or kidney cancer.

The V call is TRBV27, the J call TRBJ1-2, with a tentative D call TRBD1 (6 bases). CDR3 length equals 12 residues. The V gene lost 5 bases and the J gene lost 5 bases, with 9 bases spanning the gap. Germline assignment: CDR1 MNHEY and CDR2 SMNVEV (reference sequence). DNA of the CDR3: TGTGCCAGCAGTGGGGGCGGGTATGGCTACACCTTC. Its protein product is CASSGGGYGYTF.

The rearrangement joins TRBV27 to TRBJ1-2; D uncertain. Germline lookup yields CDR1 MNHEY and CDR2 SMNVEV (reference sequence). Trimming stripped 3 bases from V and 6 bases from J, with 11 bases between. The CDR3 contains 13 residues. CDR3 bases: TGTGCCAGCAGTTTCGGACGGAACAATGGCTACACCTTC. It is translated as CASSFGRNNGYTF.

The genes are TRBV27 and TRBJ1-2, with D hard to call. The V end was cut by 7 bases, the J end by 8 bases, with 14 bases between. CDR3 length: 12 residues. Germline V gene data show CDR1 as MNHEY and CDR2 as SMNVEV (reference sequence). DNA for the CDR3: TGTGCCAGCAACCTGGAGGCAGACGGCTACACCTTC. Protein: CASNLEADGYTF.

In DNA, the CDR3 is TGTGCCAGCAGTTCGCCTGGACAGGGGGGACCGATGAGCACTGAAGCTTTCTTT. Translated, it gives CASSSPGQGGPMSTEAFF. V and J are TRBV27 and TRBJ1-1, with 10 bases lining up with TRBD1. The CDR3 has 18 residues. The ends lost 4 bases at V and 4 bases at J; junction bases unmatched: 15. Germline CDR1 MNHEY, CDR2 SMNVEV (reference sequence).

The V and J genes are TRBV6-6 and TRBJ1-4, with a possible D match to TRBD1 (6 bases). V lost 1 base, J lost 8 bases, and 14 bases lay in between. CDR3 length equals 15 residues. Germline CDR1 MNHNY, CDR2 SVGAGI (reference sequence). The CDR3 here is CASSYYAGDKEKLFF. The CDR3 DNA reads TGTGCCAGCAGTTACTACGCAGGGGACAAGGAAAAACTGTTTTTT.

The gene calls are TRBV5-3 and TRBJ1-5, with a tentative D call TRBD1 (5 bases). TRBV5-3 is identified as an open reading frame with a role that is uncertain. This CDR3 comprises 15 residues. Trimming pared 2 bases from V and 2 bases from J, leaving 11 bases between. The CDR3 loop reads CARSFLRAGNQPQHF. The CDR3 DNA is TGTGCCAGAAGCTTCCTCAGGGCTGGCAATCAGCCCCAGCATTTT.

This chain connects TRBV25-1 to TRBJ2-5; TRBD2 aligns across 10 bases. The CDR3 is 13 residues long. Germline values: CDR1 MGHDK, CDR2 SYGVNS. CDR3 region: CATQRGGVETQYF. The CDR3 nucleotides are TGTGCGACGCAGCGGGGGGGCGTGGAGACCCAGTACTTC.

The genes are TRBV27 and TRBJ1-1, with TRBD1 as a possible D gene (6 bases). V was clipped by 8 bases and J by 7 bases, with 11 bases between them. CDR3 length: 11 amino acids. The germline CDR1 and CDR2 sequences are MNHEY and SMNVEV (reference sequence). The CDR3 loop reads CASLRGGEAFF. CDR3 in DNA: TGTGCCAGCCTCAGGGGCGGTGAAGCTTTCTTT.

The genes are TRBV29-1 and TRBJ2-7, with D possibly being TRBD1 or TRBD2 (5 bases each). The CDR3 covers 13 residues. CDR1 is SQVTM, CDR2 ANQGSEA, per germline. V was clipped by 2 bases and J by 6 bases, with 14 bases between them. This chain's CDR3 is CSVELGTAGEQYF. The CDR3 DNA follows: TGCAGCGTTGAACTTGGGACCGCGGGCGAGCAGTACTTC.

The chain is built from TRBV6-1 and TRBJ2-7, with D possibly being TRBD2 (6 bases). The CDR3 extends over 16 amino acids. From germline, CDR1 is MNHNS and CDR2 SASEGT. The V gene lost 2 bases and the J gene lost 2 bases, with 16 bases spanning the gap. CDR3 protein: CASSEFDAGSPYEQYF. The CDR3 DNA is TGTGCCAGCAGTGAATTTGACGCGGGGAGTCCCTACGAGCAGTACTTC.

The J gene is TRBJ1-3, the V gene TRBV7-6; no definite D call. The V end lost 2 bases, the J end lost 4 bases, and 3 bases lay between the germline ends. The length of the CDR3 is 12 residues. CDR1 and CDR2 (germline): SGHVS, FNYEAQ. CDR3 loop: CASSLQGNTIYF. The CDR3 DNA sequence: TGTGCCAGCAGCTTACAAGGAAACACCATATATTTT. Together with reference TRBV7-6 and TRBJ1-3, the CDR3 gives the full variable domain: GAGVSQSPRYKVTKRGQDVALRCDPISGHVSLYWYRQALGQGPEFLTYFNYEAQQDKSGLPNDRFSAERPEGSISTLTIQRTEQRDSAMYRCASSLQGNTIYFGEGSWLTVV.

This clone was counted once. The chain joins TRBV27 to TRBJ1-5; maybe TRBD1 (6 bases). V lost 3 bases and J 4 bases, leaving 13 bases between the germline ends. CDR3 size: 15 residues. The germline CDR1 and CDR2 sequences are MNHEY and SMNVEV (reference sequence). Here the CDR3 reads CASSFSDSLNQPQHF. The CDR3 region has the DNA TGTGCCAGCAGTTTCTCGGACAGTCTGAATCAGCCCCAGCATTTT.

The chain is built from TRBV25-1 and TRBJ2-5; D perhaps matches TRBD1 (5 bases). The germline V and J ends were trimmed by 7 bases and 9 bases, with 15 bases remaining between them. Germline loops: CDR1 MGHDK, CDR2 SYGVNS. CDR3 size: 12 residues. The CDR3 bases are TGTGCCAGCATGGGGCTGAAAGGGGCCCAGTACTTC. Translated: CASMGLKGAQYF.

The chain couples TRBV15 to TRBJ2-6, with D possibly being TRBD2 (6 bases). Germline CDR1 reads LNHNV; CDR2 reads YYDKDF (reference sequence). With 0 bases removed from V and 1 base from J, the gap between germline ends came to 10 bases. The length of the CDR3 is 17 residues. For the CDR3, the DNA is TGTGCCACCAGCAGAGATTTTCGGGGGTCTGGGGCCAACGTCCTGACTTTC. Its translation: CATSRDFRGSGANVLTF.

V usage is TRBV14 and J usage is TRBJ2-2; D gene ambiguous. Trimming cost V 3 bases and J 6 bases, with 8 bases left between them. From germline, CDR1 is SGHDN and CDR2 FVKESK. CDR3 length: 13 residues. CDR3 sequence reads: CASSHVIAGELFF. As DNA, the CDR3 is TGTGCCAGCAGCCACGTCATTGCCGGGGAGCTGTTTTTT. The complete variable domain, with remaining parts taken from reference TRBV14 and TRBJ2-2, reads EAGVTQFPSHSVIEKGQTVTLRCDPISGHDNLYWYRRVMGKEIKFLLHFVKESKQDESGMPNNRFLAERTGGTYSTLKVQPAELEDSGVYFCASSHVIAGELFFGEGSRLTVL.

The chain employs TRBV7-7 and TRBJ2-3; possibly TRBD1 or TRBD2 for D (5 bases each). This CDR3 is built from 16 residues. V lost 2 bases and J lost 1, with 13 bases in between. CDR1 and CDR2 (germline): SSHAT, FNYEAQ (reference sequence). The CDR3 sequence is CASSLRGTGGTDTQYF. The CDR3 nucleotides read TGTGCCAGCAGCTTAAGGGGTACCGGGGGCACAGATACGCAGTATTTT.

The V and J genes are TRBV27 and TRBJ1-1; a weak D match, TRBD1 (5 bases). Germline CDR1 is MNHEY and CDR2 is SMNVEV (reference sequence). This CDR3 comprises 15 residues. Trimming stripped 0 bases from V and 5 bases from J, with 13 bases between. The CDR3 sequence: CASSLSAGGSTEAFF. The CDR3 nucleotides read TGTGCCAGCAGTTTATCTGCCGGGGGTAGTACTGAAGCTTTCTTT.

The chain uses TRBV7-8 and TRBJ2-7, with D perhaps TRBD2 (6 bases). Trimming pared 0 bases from V and 6 bases from J, leaving 18 bases between. The CDR3 extends over 16 amino acids. Germline-derived CDR1 and CDR2 are SGHVS and FQNEAQ. CDR3 nucleotide sequence: TGTGCCAGCAGCTTAGCGAACCTTCCGGGGGTCCTCGAGCAGTACTTC. Its protein product is CASSLANLPGVLEQYF.

The V and J genes are TRBV4-1 and TRBJ2-1; TRBD2 agrees at 12 bases. The V gene's germline CDR1 is MGHRA and CDR2 YSYEKL. The CDR3 extends over 15 amino acids. The trim removed 3 bases at V and 5 bases at J, leaving 2 bases unmatched. Here the CDR3 reads CASSHRTSGDNEQFF. CDR3 nucleotides: TGCGCCAGCAGCCACAGGACTAGCGGGGACAATGAGCAGTTCTTC.

The chain uses TRBV7-9 and TRBJ1-2; D may be TRBD1 (6 bases). The CDR3 extends over 16 amino acids. Germline assignment: CDR1 SEHNR and CDR2 FQNEAQ (reference sequence). Trimming took off 1 base at V and 1 base at J, with 13 bases between the two ends. The CDR3 nucleotides read TGTGCCAGCAGCTTAGTAGGACAGATCGTTAACTATGGCTACACCTTC. It encodes CASSLVGQIVNYGYTF.

V gene TRBV10-2 combines with J gene TRBJ2-3; D might be TRBD2 (5 bases). The germline V gene has CDR1 WSHSY and CDR2 SAAADI. The CDR3 runs 15 residues. Trimming removed 6 bases from V and 2 bases from J, with 15 bases in between. CDR3 in DNA: TGCGCCAGCAGCCCCGGCGGGTCTTCCACAGATACGCAGTATTTT. Translating it yields CASSPGGSSTDTQYF.

This clone has a handful of counts. The chain combines TRBV15 with TRBJ2-7; unclear D gene. V shed 6 bases and J shed 2 bases, with 23 bases lying between them. Germline V gene data show CDR1 as LNHNV and CDR2 as YYDKDF (reference sequence). There are 17 residues in the CDR3. The CDR3 DNA follows: TGTGCCACCAGTCCCCTGGGGTGGACCCTGGCCCCCTACGAGCAGTACTTC. It specifies CATSPLGWTLAPYEQYF.

The chain uses TRBV2 and TRBJ2-7; no clear D gene. Between the trimmed V and J ends, which lost 8 bases and 0 bases, there was a span of 14 bases. This CDR3 is built from 14 residues. Germline CDR1 SNHLY, CDR2 FYNNEI. The CDR3 sequence: CASGTGRSSYEQYF. Written as DNA, the CDR3 is TGTGCCAGCGGAACCGGGCGAAGCTCCTACGAGCAGTACTTC.

V is TRBV18 and J is TRBJ2-1; D gene unclear. The ends were cut back, 3 bases at V and 4 bases at J, with 25 bases in the middle. Germline assignment: CDR1 KGHSH and CDR2 LQKENI. The CDR3 length is 19 residues. The CDR3 loop is CASSPPARIAKRDYNEQFF. In DNA, the CDR3 is TGTGCCAGCTCACCTCCGGCTCGGATAGCTAAAAGGGATTACAATGAGCAGTTCTTC.

CDR3 nucleotide sequence: TGTGCCACCAGCATCCAGGGGGTCCTGGACTATGGCTACACCTTC. It translates to CATSIQGVLDYGYTF. The chain employs TRBV15 and TRBJ1-2; 7 nucleotides match TRBD1. Germline CDR1 LNHNV, CDR2 YYDKDF (reference sequence). The J segment lost 3 bases and the V segment lost 4 bases, leaving 8 bases of the junction unmatched. The CDR3 is made up of 15 amino acids.

The CDR3 DNA sequence: TGCGCCAGCAGCCAAGCCCCGGTGGATGGCTACACCTTC. Its protein product is CASSQAPVDGYTF. This chain uses TRBV4-1 with TRBJ1-2; no firm D call. CDR1 is MGHRA and CDR2 is YSYEKL in the germline V gene. V gave up 1 base and J gave up 6 bases, with 9 bases separating them. The CDR3 is made up of 13 amino acids.

V usage is TRBV27 and J usage is TRBJ1-2, with a tentative D call TRBD1 (6 bases). There are 13 residues in the CDR3. Germline V gives CDR1 MNHEY, CDR2 SMNVEV (reference sequence). V was trimmed by 3 bases and J by 7 bases, leaving 12 bases between them. The DNA for the CDR3 is TGTGCCAGCAGTTTTCAGGGGTCCCCTGGCTACACCTTC. It encodes CASSFQGSPGYTF.

The V gene is TRBV16, the J gene TRBJ1-2, with 7 bases lining up with TRBD1. This CDR3 contains 15 residues. V lost 1 base, J lost 3 bases, and 5 bases stayed unmatched. Germline values: CDR1 KGHSY, CDR2 FQNENV. CDR3 sequence: CASSQFPGGDYGYTF. For the CDR3, the DNA is TGTGCCAGCAGCCAATTTCCAGGGGGTGACTATGGCTACACCTTC.

The rearrangement uses TRBV15 and TRBJ2-3; 8 bases fit TRBD1. This CDR3 is 16 amino acids long. V trimming: 9 bases; J trimming: 1 base; junction bases outside the gene matches: 12. Germline V gene data show CDR1 as LNHNV and CDR2 as YYDKDF (reference sequence). In nucleotides, the CDR3 is TGTGCCACGAGACGCGACAGGGGTGGGGGCACAGATACGCAGTATTTT. As protein: CATRRDRGGGTDTQYF.

The CDR3 loop is CASRNSGNTIYF. The CDR3 nucleotides read TGCGCCAGCAGGAACTCTGGAAACACCATATATTTT. The chain uses TRBV4-1 and TRBJ1-3; D not resolved. The CDR3 spans 12 residues. CDR1 and CDR2 (germline): MGHRA, YSYEKL. Trimming shortened V by 6 bases and J by 0 bases, and 3 bases separated the two germline ends.

By sample share, this clone is medium-sized. The rearrangement links TRBV27 to TRBJ1-2; D is ambiguous. This CDR3 is 16 amino acids long. V was cut by 0 bases and J by 0 bases, with 11 bases left in between. Per germline, CDR1 MNHEY and CDR2 SMNVEV (reference sequence). The CDR3 loop reads CASSLSFSTANYGYTF. DNA for the CDR3: TGTGCCAGCAGTTTATCGTTCAGCACAGCTAACTATGGCTACACCTTC.

This clone has just a few counts. This chain uses TRBV18 with TRBJ1-2; a possible D gene is TRBD1 (6 bases). The germline gives CDR1 KGHSH, CDR2 LQKENI. V was pared by 5 bases and J by 4 bases, with 17 bases between. The CDR3 has 15 residues. As DNA, the CDR3 is TGTGCCAGCTCAGCCCGACAGGACCCGGGCTATGGCTACACCTTC. Residues: CASSARQDPGYGYTF.